One sample yielded the 10 T cell receptor beta chains listed below, sequenced in a study of vaccination and CD4 T cells after COVID-19. Antigens for these TCRs are unknown. With the Oncomine TCR Beta short-read assay, DNA from cultured CD4+ T cells was sequenced. TCRdb recomputed calls from the PCR reads with MiXCR, one row per CDR3 protein. Of approximately 12,000 distinct CDR3 sequences listed, around 20% are singletons. Indicated treatment: approximately nine-day PBMC culture with coronavirus spike peptide pools or control peptides (ViraFEST assay). The specimen comprised CD4+ T cells from blood, cultured in vitro, sampled before SARS-CoV-2 vaccination. The receptors derive from a human donor who received a COVID-19 vaccine.

This clonotype has more than one count but fewer than ten. The chain recombines TRBV24-1 with TRBJ2-3; 8 bases agree with TRBD2. CDR3 length equals 16 residues. Germline V gene lookup returns CDR1 KGHDR and CDR2 SFDVKD. V shed 0 bases, J shed 1 base, and the junction held 2 bases outside the gene matches. The CDR3 sequence: CATSDLRGGGTDTQYF. The CDR3 region has the DNA TGTGCCACCAGTGATTTGCGGGGGGGTGGCACAGATACGCAGTATTTT.

The chain combines TRBV5-1 with TRBJ1-1, with 7 bases matching TRBD1. J gave up 1 base and V 4 bases, and 7 bases lay outside the gene matches. This CDR3 region has 15 residues. The germline V gene has CDR1 SGHRS and CDR2 YFSETQ. The CDR3 region has the DNA TGCGCCAGCAGCCTTGACAGGGCAACGAACACTGAAGCTTTCTTT. Amino acids: CASSLDRATNTEAFF.

This clonotype was counted only a few times. The rearrangement links TRBV10-3 to TRBJ2-2; TRBD1 is a possible D gene (6 bases). Trimming stripped 6 bases from V and 4 bases from J, with 12 bases between. Per the germline V gene, CDR1 is ENHRY and CDR2 is SYGVKD. The CDR3 length is 14 residues. CDR3 sequence reads: CAISPTGATGELFF. For the CDR3, the DNA is TGTGCCATCAGCCCGACAGGTGCCACCGGGGAGCTGTTTTTT.

This clonotype was detected only a few times. This chain links TRBV2 with TRBJ2-4; no firm D call. CDR1 and CDR2 (germline): SNHLY, FYNNEI. This CDR3 has 16 residues. V lost 3 bases and J 0 bases, leaving 12 bases between the germline ends. The CDR3 protein is CASSESVHSAKNIQYF. DNA for the CDR3: TGTGCCAGCAGTGAGTCGGTACACTCAGCCAAAAACATTCAGTACTTC.

This clonotype came up a few times. This chain uses TRBV20-1 with TRBJ2-6; D is undetermined. This CDR3 comprises 16 residues. Trimming shortened V by 1 base and J by 0 bases, and 10 bases separated the two germline ends. CDR1 and CDR2 (germline): DFQATT, SNEGSKA (reference sequence). The CDR3 region is CSARAQISSGANVLTF. In nucleotides, the CDR3 is TGCAGTGCTAGAGCACAAATCAGCTCTGGGGCCAACGTCCTGACTTTC.

This clonotype was seen more than once but under ten times. V gene TRBV12-3 or TRBV12-4 combines with J gene TRBJ2-6; D possibly corresponds to TRBD1 (5 bases). V was shortened by 5 bases and J by 1 base, with 12 bases between the two germline ends. The CDR3 consists of 16 residues. The CDR3 protein is CASSPTGVSGANVLTF. The DNA for the CDR3 is TGTGCCAGCAGTCCTACAGGAGTTTCTGGGGCCAACGTCCTGACTTTC.

This clonotype came up a few times. The chain has TRBV20-1 and TRBJ1-1; D not certain. CDR1 and CDR2 (germline): DFQATT, SNEGSKA (reference sequence). This CDR3 is built from 14 residues. Trimming took 4 bases from V and 0 from J, leaving 12 bases between them. The DNA of the CDR3 is TGCAGTGCTATTCAAAGGCGGATGAACACTGAAGCTTTCTTT. This encodes CSAIQRRMNTEAFF.

The chain uses TRBV29-1 and TRBJ1-2; 7 nucleotides agree with TRBD1. The length of the CDR3 is 15 residues. Trimming at V came to 1 base and at J to 5 bases, leaving 10 bases not matched to a gene. CDR1 and CDR2 (germline): SQVTM, ANQGSEA. For the CDR3, the DNA is TGCAGCGTTGAAGCCGGCGCAGGGGGTTATTATGGCTACACCTTC. It specifies CSVEAGAGGYYGYTF.

This clonotype was found a few times. This chain uses TRBV6-1 with TRBJ2-7; 7 bases line up with TRBD2. V dropped 4 bases and J dropped 2; count of bases not matched to a gene: 5. There are 14 residues in the CDR3. Germline-derived CDR1 and CDR2 are MNHNS and SASEGT. The CDR3 sequence: CASSGSGDPYEQYF. As DNA, the CDR3 is TGTGCCAGCAGTGGGAGCGGGGATCCCTACGAGCAGTACTTC.

This clonotype was observed a few times. CDR3 sequence (DNA): TGTGCCAGCAGTGATTCGACAGAGGGCCCCTTTAGGACCCAGTACTTC. This translates into CASSDSTEGPFRTQYF. This sequence joins TRBV25-1 and TRBJ2-5; D may be TRBD1 or TRBD2 (5 bases each). Germline CDR1 reads MGHDK; CDR2 reads SYGVNS. This CDR3 contains 16 residues. The ends were cut back, 3 bases at V and 7 bases at J, with 21 bases in the middle.